This TCR beta chain was sequenced in a study of patients and donors after allogeneic stem cell transplantation. This clonotype was seen ten or more times. MiXCR, run by TCRdb on the RT-PCR reads, gives a single entry per CDR3 protein. The sample consists of about 87,000 distinct CDR3 sequences, less than 5% of them appearing once. The CDR3 has 13 amino acids. Trimming cost V 6 bases and J 7 bases, with 15 bases left between them. The TCR originated in a human donor who was either an allogeneic HSCT recipient or a stem cell or donor lymphocyte infusion donor (not recorded which). It is not recorded whose cells these are; they may come from a transplant donor. V is TRBV12-3 or TRBV12-4 and J is TRBJ1-1; D is ambiguous. Sequencing was carried out using blood, either unsorted or a sorted T cell fraction (not recorded which). CDR3 sequence: CASSEVYPGEAFF. In DNA, the CDR3 is TGTGCCAGCAGCGAAGTGTACCCGGGTGAAGCTTTCTTT.